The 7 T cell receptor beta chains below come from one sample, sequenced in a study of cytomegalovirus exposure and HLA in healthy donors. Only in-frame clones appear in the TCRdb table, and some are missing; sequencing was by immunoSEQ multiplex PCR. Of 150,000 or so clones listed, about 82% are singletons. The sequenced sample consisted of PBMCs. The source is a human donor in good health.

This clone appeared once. Here the CDR3 reads CASQGTSGSTISYEQYF. For the CDR3, the DNA is TGTGCCTCCCAGGGGACTAGCGGGAGTACGATCTCCTACGAGCAGTACTTC. This rearrangement joins TRBV2 to TRBJ2-7; 14 bases map to TRBD2. Germline values: CDR1 SNHLY, CDR2 FYNNEI. The CDR3 extends over 17 amino acids. The junction had 12 bases not matched to a gene; V was cut back by 11 bases and J by 0 bases. Full variable domain (rest looked up from reference TRBV2 and TRBJ2-7): EPEVTQTPSHQVTQMGQEVILRCVPISNHLYFYWYRQILGQKVEFLVSFYNNEISEKSEIFDDQFSVERPDGSNFTLKIRSTKLEDSAMYFCASQGTSGSTISYEQYFGPGTRLTVT.

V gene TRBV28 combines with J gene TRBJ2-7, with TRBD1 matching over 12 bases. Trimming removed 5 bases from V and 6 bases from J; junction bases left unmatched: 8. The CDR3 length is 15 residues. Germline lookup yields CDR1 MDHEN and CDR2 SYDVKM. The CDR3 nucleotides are TGTGCCAGCAGTCGTCCAGGGACAGGGGGCGGCGAGCAGTACTTC. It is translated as CASSRPGTGGGEQYF.

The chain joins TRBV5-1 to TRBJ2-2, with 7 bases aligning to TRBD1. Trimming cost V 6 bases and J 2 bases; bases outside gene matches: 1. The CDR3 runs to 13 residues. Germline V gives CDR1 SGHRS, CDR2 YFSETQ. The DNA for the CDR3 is TGCGCCAGCAACAGGGGCAACACCGGGGAGCTGTTTTTT. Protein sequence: CASNRGNTGELFF. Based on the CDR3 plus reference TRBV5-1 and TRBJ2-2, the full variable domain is KAGVTQTPRYLIKTRGQQVTLSCSPISGHRSVSWYQQTPGQGLQFLFEYFSETQRNKGNFPGRFSGRQFSNSRSEMNVSTLELGDSALYLCASNRGNTGELFFGEGSRLTVL.

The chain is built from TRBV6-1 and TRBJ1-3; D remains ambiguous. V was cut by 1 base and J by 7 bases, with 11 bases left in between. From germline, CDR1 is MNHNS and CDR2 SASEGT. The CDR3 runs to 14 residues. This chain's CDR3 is CASSEGAGPNTIYF. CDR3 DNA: TGTGCCAGCAGTGAAGGGGCCGGTCCGAACACCATATATTTT.

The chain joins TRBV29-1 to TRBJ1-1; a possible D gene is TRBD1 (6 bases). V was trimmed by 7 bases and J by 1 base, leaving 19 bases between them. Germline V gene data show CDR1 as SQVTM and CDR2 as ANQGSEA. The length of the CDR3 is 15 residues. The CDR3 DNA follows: TGCAGCGCTTCTTGGGGGCTTATAACGAACACTGAAGCTTTCTTT. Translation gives CSASWGLITNTEAFF.

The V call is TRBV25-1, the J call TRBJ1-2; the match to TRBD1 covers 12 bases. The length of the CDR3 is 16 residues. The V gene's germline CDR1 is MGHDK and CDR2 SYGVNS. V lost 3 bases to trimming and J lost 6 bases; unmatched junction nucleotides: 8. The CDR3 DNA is TGTGCCAGCAGTGAGGTAGGGACAGGGGGCAAAGATGGCTACACCTTC. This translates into CASSEVGTGGKDGYTF.

For the CDR3, the DNA is TGTGCCAGCAGTTACAGTGACTTCTACGAGCAGTACTTC. Its translation is CASSYSDFYEQYF. The V gene is TRBV6-6, the J gene TRBJ2-7; D is ambiguous. Per germline, CDR1 MNHNY and CDR2 SVGAGI (reference sequence). Trimming cost V 2 bases and J 3 bases, with 8 bases left between them. The length of the CDR3 is 13 residues.